A single TCR beta chain is shown here with its context. Its antigen is as yet unknown. Measured with immunoSEQ multiplex PCR; TCRdb has only the in-frame clones, and not every one. The repertoire holds roughly 6,000 clones, with around nine tenths as singletons. This record belongs to a study of T cell clonotyping in hematopoietic cell transplantation. Findings and caveats of the study: Few recipient clonotypes overlapped donors; over 95% were de novo at given depth. Recipient TCR diversity dropped after transplant; expanded clonotypes rose from day 30 to 180.

The CDR3 extends over 13 amino acids. Per the germline V gene, CDR1 is LNHDA and CDR2 is SQIVND (reference sequence). V was shortened by 4 bases and J by 5 bases, with 11 bases between the two germline ends. J is TRBJ2-5 and V is TRBV19, with D possibly being TRBD1 (6 bases). This clonotype originated in a female patient aged 35-55 years who had an allogeneic stem cell transplant from a related donor, so the T cells may come from the graft donor. Some clones in this sample may be carry-over from other donors' samples. This specimen consisted of peripheral blood mononuclear cells, obtained 100 days after allogeneic stem cell transplant. This chain's CDR3 is CASSKGEGETQYF. The CDR3 coding sequence is TGTGCCAGTAGTAAGGGGGAAGGGGAGACCCAGTACTTC. The full variable domain, rest sourced from reference TRBV19 and TRBJ2-5, is DGGITQSPKYLFRKEGQNVTLSCEQNLNHDAMYWYRQDPGQGLRLIYYSQIVNDFQKGDIAEGYSVSREKKESFPLTVTSAQKNPTAFYLCASSKGEGETQYFGPGTRLLVL.